These T cell receptor beta chains were read from a single sample in a study of post-analysis software for immune sequencing data. TCRdb recomputed calls from the PCR reads with MiXCR, one row per CDR3 protein. The table has approximately 180,000 distinct CDR3 sequences, approximately 30% seen once. Specimen: blood. Source of these receptors: a girl aged 10-17 years with multiple sclerosis. Both conserved end residues are part of each CDR3. D genes are given only for firm matches. The listing skips clone size in some rows; elsewhere it reads once, few, many or a size class.

j_gene: TRBJ2-5
abundance: -
d_gene: -
v_gene: TRBV6-2/TRBV6-3
CDR3aa: CASSFDGEFRRDQETQYF
CDR3nt: TGTGCCAGCAGTTTCGACGGCGAGTTCCGGCGGGACCAAGAGACCCAGTACTTC

j_gene: TRBJ2-3
abundance: many
d_gene: TRBD2
v_gene: TRBV6-2/TRBV6-3
CDR3aa: CASSSGLAGGPTDTQYF
CDR3nt: TGTGCCAGCAGTTCTGGACTAGCGGGAGGGCCGACAGATACGCAGTATTTT

j_gene: TRBJ1-4
abundance: few
d_gene: -
v_gene: TRBV7-8
CDR3aa: CASSSTPPSINEKLFF
CDR3nt: TGTGCCAGCAGCTCGACACCACCCTCGATCAATGAAAAACTGTTTTTT

j_gene: TRBJ2-3
abundance: many
d_gene: -
v_gene: TRBV20-1
CDR3aa: CSAPVSSTDTQYF
CDR3nt: TGCAGTGCCCCGGTCTCAAGCACAGATACGCAGTATTTT

j_gene: TRBJ2-5
abundance: many
d_gene: TRBD2
v_gene: TRBV4-2
CDR3aa: CASSQLAGLGEETQYF
CDR3nt: TGTGCCAGCAGCCAACTAGCGGGGCTAGGGGAAGAGACCCAGTACTTC

j_gene: TRBJ2-3
abundance: many
d_gene: TRBD2
v_gene: TRBV24-1
CDR3aa: CATSDPGLAGGTDTQYF
CDR3nt: TGTGCCACCAGTGACCCCGGACTAGCGGGAGGTACAGATACGCAGTATTTT

j_gene: TRBJ1-4
abundance: -
d_gene: TRBD1
v_gene: TRBV27
CDR3aa: CASSFGRGGEKLFF
CDR3nt: TGTGCCAGCAGTTTCGGCAGGGGGGGAGAAAAACTGTTTTTT

j_gene: TRBJ2-3
abundance: many
d_gene: -
v_gene: TRBV18
CDR3aa: CASSTSLTDTQYF
CDR3nt: TGTGCCAGCTCAACCTCCCTCACAGATACGCAGTATTTT

j_gene: TRBJ2-1
abundance: many
d_gene: TRBD2
v_gene: TRBV7-2
CDR3aa: CASSSPWTSGTYNEQFF
CDR3nt: TGTGCCAGCAGCTCCCCCTGGACTAGCGGCACCTACAATGAGCAGTTCTTC

j_gene: TRBJ2-2
abundance: -
d_gene: -
v_gene: TRBV5-1
CDR3aa: CASRQNVADYTGELFF
CDR3nt: TGCGCCAGCAGACAGAACGTAGCGGACTACACCGGGGAGCTGTTTTTT

j_gene: TRBJ1-4
abundance: -
d_gene: TRBD1
v_gene: TRBV29-1
CDR3aa: CSGGTGNEKLFF
CDR3nt: TGCAGCGGTGGGACAGGGAATGAAAAACTGTTTTTT

j_gene: TRBJ2-7
abundance: many
d_gene: TRBD1
v_gene: TRBV5-6
CDR3aa: CASSQDRVRITYEQYF
CDR3nt: TGTGCCAGCAGCCAGGACAGGGTCAGAATAACCTACGAGCAGTACTTC

j_gene: TRBJ2-5
abundance: -
d_gene: -
v_gene: TRBV7-2
CDR3aa: CASSLALSRQETQYF
CDR3nt: TGTGCCAGCAGCTTAGCGCTCAGCAGACAAGAGACCCAGTACTTC

j_gene: TRBJ1-4
abundance: -
d_gene: -
v_gene: TRBV2
CDR3aa: CASSPALGLFF
CDR3nt: TGTGCCAGCAGCCCCGCCCTGGGACTGTTTTTT

j_gene: TRBJ2-5
abundance: many
d_gene: -
v_gene: TRBV12-3/TRBV12-4
CDR3aa: CASSRRRALETQYF
CDR3nt: TGTGCCAGCAGCCGAAGACGGGCATTAGAGACCCAGTACTTC

j_gene: TRBJ2-7
abundance: few
d_gene: TRBD2
v_gene: TRBV7-9
CDR3aa: CARPEAGGYCEQYF
CDR3nt: TGTGCCAGACCAGAAGCGGGAGGGTACTGCGAGCAGTACTTC

j_gene: TRBJ1-1
abundance: -
d_gene: -
v_gene: TRBV5-1
CDR3aa: CASSSGLSTEAFF
CDR3nt: TGCGCCAGCAGCTCGGGACTTTCCACTGAAGCTTTCTTT

j_gene: TRBJ1-4
abundance: -
d_gene: -
v_gene: TRBV6-5
CDR3aa: CASSYSVRHPQPWEKLFF
CDR3nt: TGTGCCAGCAGTTACTCCGTGCGACACCCCCAACCCTGGGAAAAACTGTTTTTT

j_gene: TRBJ1-6
abundance: few
d_gene: -
v_gene: TRBV10-3
CDR3aa: CAISENPGGNSPLHF
CDR3nt: TGTGCCATCAGTGAGAACCCGGGGGGCAATTCACCCCTCCACTTT

j_gene: TRBJ1-2
abundance: many
d_gene: -
v_gene: TRBV12-3/TRBV12-4
CDR3aa: CASSWVIRTYGYTF
CDR3nt: TGTGCCAGCAGTTGGGTCATTCGGACCTATGGCTACACCTTC

j_gene: TRBJ1-1
abundance: -
d_gene: -
v_gene: TRBV6-1
CDR3aa: CASRGPGIDTEAFF
CDR3nt: TGTGCCAGCAGGGGGCCGGGGATTGACACTGAAGCTTTCTTT

j_gene: TRBJ1-2
abundance: few
d_gene: -
v_gene: TRBV12-3/TRBV12-4
CDR3aa: CASSRTAHLYGYTF
CDR3nt: TGTGCCAGCAGTAGGACAGCGCACCTCTATGGCTACACCTTC

j_gene: TRBJ1-4
abundance: -
d_gene: -
v_gene: TRBV6-1
CDR3aa: CASSRSGSSNEKLFF
CDR3nt: TGTGCCAGCAGTCGGTCAGGGTCTTCTAATGAAAAACTGTTTTTT

j_gene: TRBJ2-3
abundance: many
d_gene: TRBD1
v_gene: TRBV20-1
CDR3aa: CSEDRALGDTQYF
CDR3nt: TGCAGTGAAGACAGGGCCCTCGGAGATACGCAGTATTTT